The sequence of this T cell receptor beta chain was determined in a study of blood T cell repertoires in COVID-19. Data came from immunoSEQ multiplex PCR; TCRdb stores just in-frame clones and leaves some out. The data contain some 200,000 clones, about 91% of them seen just once; the ten biggest clones take up approximately 0.8%. Germline CDR1 LGHDT, CDR2 YNNKEL (reference sequence). This CDR3 is built from 14 residues. Between the trimmed V and J ends, which lost 4 bases and 3 bases, there was a span of 13 bases. This rearrangement joins TRBV3-1 (or the pseudogene TRBV3-2) to TRBJ2-7, with D unclear. The receptor was derived from a woman between 18 and 29 years old who had recovered from COVID-19. Sequenced input: PBMCs or T cells enriched from blood (not recorded which). CDR3 loop: CASSPLEPYYEQYF. The CDR3 nucleotides read TGTGCCAGCAGCCCCCTTGAGCCTTACTACGAGCAGTACTTC.